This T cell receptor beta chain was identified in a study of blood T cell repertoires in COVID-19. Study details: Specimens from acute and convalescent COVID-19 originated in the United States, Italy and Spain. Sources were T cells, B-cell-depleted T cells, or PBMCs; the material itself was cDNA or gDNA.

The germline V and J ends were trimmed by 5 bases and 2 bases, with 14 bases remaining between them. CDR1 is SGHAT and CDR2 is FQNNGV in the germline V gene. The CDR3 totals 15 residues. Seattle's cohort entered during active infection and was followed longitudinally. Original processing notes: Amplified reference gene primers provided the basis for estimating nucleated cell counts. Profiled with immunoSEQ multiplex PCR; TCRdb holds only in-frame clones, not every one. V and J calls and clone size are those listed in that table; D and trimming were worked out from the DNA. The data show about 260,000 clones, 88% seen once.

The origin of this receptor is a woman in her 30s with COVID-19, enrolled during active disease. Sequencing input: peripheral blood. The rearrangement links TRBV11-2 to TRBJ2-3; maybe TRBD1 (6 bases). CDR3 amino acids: CASSERGQITDTQYF. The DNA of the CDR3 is TGTGCCAGCAGCGAACGAGGACAGATCACAGATACGCAGTATTTT. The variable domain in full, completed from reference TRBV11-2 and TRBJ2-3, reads EAGVAQSPRYKIIEKRQSVAFWCNPISGHATLYWYQQILGQGPKLLIQFQNNGVVDDSQLPKDRFSAERLKGVDSTLKIQPAKLEDSAVYLCASSERGQITDTQYFGPGTRLTVL.